The sequence of this T cell receptor (beta chain) was determined in a study of cytomegalovirus exposure and HLA in healthy donors. As for the study in general: A preliminary data release comprised approximately 85 million unique TCRs obtained from HLA-typed donors.

Germline lookup yields CDR1 SGHRS and CDR2 YFSETQ. The CDR3 has 15 residues. V lost 3 bases, J lost 8 bases, and 5 bases stayed unmatched. About this clone itself: The antigen is undetermined.

PCR used 60 Vbeta primers and 13 Jbeta primers. Generated by immunoSEQ multiplex PCR, the TCRdb table keeps only in-frame clones and is missing some. Counted here are 150,000 to 200,000 clones, roughly 79% occurring once; the ten biggest clones make up 2% to 2.5%. Study outcomes and limitations: Cytomegalovirus association was assigned to around 150 TCR beta chains.

The chain uses TRBV5-1 and TRBJ2-1; 13 bases fit TRBD2. The sequenced material came from PBMCs. The sequence was obtained from a woman aged 25 to 39 in good health and CMV-seropositive. The CDR3 DNA is TGCGCCAGCAGCTCCGGGACTAGCGGGATCTATGAGCAGTTCTTC. Its protein product is CASSSGTSGIYEQFF.